This T cell receptor (beta chain) emerged from a study of Ad26.COV2.S vaccination and SARS-CoV-2 variants. Looking at the study overall: Each vaccinee took Ad26.COV2.S intramuscularly, once or twice 56 days apart.

Notes on this clone: Its antigen remains unknown.

This table comes from immunoSEQ multiplex PCR, and its TCRdb copy is limited to in-frame clones, with some not included. Among roughly 270,000 clones listed, roughly 86% were seen once. Whole-study results and caveats: Researchers cautioned that TCR breadth and depth analyses may have underestimated total T cell responses. Reported findings describe substantial breadth in spike-specific CD8+ and CD4+ T cell responses following vaccination.

The CDR3 spans 18 residues. From germline, CDR1 is SEHNR and CDR2 FQNEAQ (reference sequence). Trimming removed 5 bases at V and 2 bases at J, with 23 bases between. Treatment given: roughly 19 received Ad26.COV2.S at low or high dose, single or two shots; several received placebo; per-sample allocation not given. It was on day 63 after the first vaccine or placebo injection that samples were taken. The donor was a Boston adult aged 18-55 years. The sample was peripheral blood, taken in a trial of Ad26.COV2.S vaccine versus placebo. The receptor was derived from a person between 18 and 59 years old who received the Ad26.COV2.S COVID-19 vaccine or a placebo. The chain is built from TRBV7-9 and TRBJ2-3; D may be TRBD1 (6 bases). CDR3 sequence reads: CASSPGWAGVNPTDTQYF. CDR3 nucleotides: TGTGCCAGCAGCCCCGGATGGGCAGGGGTCAATCCCACAGATACGCAGTATTTT.